A selection of T cell receptor beta chains follows, all from one sample in a study of monozygotic twins with inflammatory bowel disease. No DNA is given; TCRdb re-called the 5' RACE reads and lists each CDR3 protein once. The sample table sets out roughly 320,000 distinct CDR3 sequences. Sequenced sample: blood. Every receptor here comes from a human donor with ulcerative colitis or Crohn's disease, or a healthy co-twin of an affected twin (not recorded which). The CDR3 runs from the conserved cysteine through the conserved F or W.

length,J,V,CDR3
15,TRBJ1-4,TRBV7-6,CASSLGGPANEKLFF
12,TRBJ2-5,TRBV15,CATSWDGETQYF
15,TRBJ1-5,TRBV20-1,CSARDQRTGYQPQHF
18,TRBJ2-7,TRBV4-3,CASSRHVTGTSGGYEQYF
14,TRBJ1-1,TRBV5-1,CASSFGGGNTEAFF
14,TRBJ2-3,TRBV5-1,CATASGGGTDTQYF
14,TRBJ2-5,TRBV7-8,CASSFSDSWETQYF
17,TRBJ2-7,TRBV5-1,CASSWIPGLAGSYEQYF
16,TRBJ2-1,TRBV19,CASSKEPGLHYNEQFF
15,TRBJ2-1,TRBV18,CASSTILTGGYEQFF
17,TRBJ2-4,TRBV6-2/TRBV6-3,CASSYHGQAIAKNIQYF
16,TRBJ1-5,TRBV27,CASSLVGGHSNQPQHF
14,TRBJ1-1,TRBV6-5,CASSYRGSWGEAFF
16,TRBJ1-6,TRBV7-2,CASSLGPSSYNSPLHF
17,TRBJ1-4,TRBV10-3,CAISKSPGTSENEKLFF